This T cell receptor beta chain appears in the sequencing data of a study of technical replicates of blood from a few donors. Sequencing used immunoSEQ multiplex PCR; TCRdb keeps in-frame clones, though not all of them. The sample includes 75,000 to 85,000 clones, approximately 94% seen only once; the top ten take around 0.37%. This CDR3 comprises 15 residues. Trimming at V came to 3 bases and at J to 7 bases, leaving 6 bases not matched to a gene. Germline V gene lookup returns CDR1 SGHNT and CDR2 YYREEE (reference sequence). This clonotype was sampled from a human donor in good health. The V call is TRBV5-4, the J call TRBJ2-3; 12 bases line up with TRBD2. The source material was T cells isolated from PBMCs. CDR3 in amino acids: CASSSGTSGPNTQYF. For the CDR3, the DNA is TGTGCCAGCAGCTCTGGGACTAGCGGGCCTAATACGCAGTATTTT.